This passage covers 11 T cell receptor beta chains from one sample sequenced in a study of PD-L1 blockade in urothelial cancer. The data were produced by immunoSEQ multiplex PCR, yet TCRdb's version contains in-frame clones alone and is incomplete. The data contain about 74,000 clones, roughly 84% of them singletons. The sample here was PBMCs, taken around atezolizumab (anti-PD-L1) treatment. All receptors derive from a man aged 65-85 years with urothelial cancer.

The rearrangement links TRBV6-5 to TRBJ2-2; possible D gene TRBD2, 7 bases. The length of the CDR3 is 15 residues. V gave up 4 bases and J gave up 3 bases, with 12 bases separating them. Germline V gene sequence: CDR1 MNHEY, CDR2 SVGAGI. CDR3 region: CASSSGGGYTGELFF. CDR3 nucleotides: TGTGCCAGCAGTTCGGGGGGCGGTTACACCGGGGAGCTGTTTTTT.

Here the CDR3 reads CASSPKTGYASYNEQFF. The CDR3 nucleotides read TGCGCCAGCAGCCCCAAGACAGGTTACGCCTCCTACAATGAGCAGTTCTTC. The chain employs TRBV5-1 and TRBJ2-1; D perhaps matches TRBD1 (6 bases). V gave up 4 bases and J gave up 0 bases, with 17 bases separating them. The V gene's germline CDR1 is SGHRS and CDR2 YFSETQ. The CDR3 length is 17 residues.

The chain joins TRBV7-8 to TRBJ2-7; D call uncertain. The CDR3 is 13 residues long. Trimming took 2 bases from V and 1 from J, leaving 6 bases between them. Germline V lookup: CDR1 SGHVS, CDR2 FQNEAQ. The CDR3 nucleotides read TGTGCCAGCAGCTTACAGGTGTCCTACGAGCAGTACTTC. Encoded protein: CASSLQVSYEQYF.

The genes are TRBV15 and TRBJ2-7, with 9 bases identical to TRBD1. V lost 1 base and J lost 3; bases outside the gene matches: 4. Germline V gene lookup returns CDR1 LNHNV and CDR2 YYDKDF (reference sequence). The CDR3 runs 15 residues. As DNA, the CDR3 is TGTGCCACCAGCAGAGCCAGGACAGGGGTCTACGAGCAGTACTTC. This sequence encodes CATSRARTGVYEQYF. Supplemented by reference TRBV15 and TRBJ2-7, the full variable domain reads DAMVIQNPRYQVTQFGKPVTLSCSQTLNHNVMYWYQQKSSQAPKLLFHYYDKDFNNEADTPDNFQSRRPNTSFCFLDIRSPGLGDTAMYLCATSRARTGVYEQYFGPGTRLTVT.

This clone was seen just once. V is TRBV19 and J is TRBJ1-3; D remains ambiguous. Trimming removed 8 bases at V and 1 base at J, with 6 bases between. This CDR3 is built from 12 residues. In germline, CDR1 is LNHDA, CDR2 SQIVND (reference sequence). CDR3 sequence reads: CASSQSGNTIYF. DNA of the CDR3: TGTGCCAGTTCACAGTCTGGAAACACCATATATTTT.

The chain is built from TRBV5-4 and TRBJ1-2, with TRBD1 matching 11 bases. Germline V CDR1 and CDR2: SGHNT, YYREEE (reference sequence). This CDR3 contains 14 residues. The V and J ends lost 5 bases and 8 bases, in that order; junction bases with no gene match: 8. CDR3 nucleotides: TGTGCCAGCAGAATCGGACAGGGGGCTGGCGGCTACACCTTC. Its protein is CASRIGQGAGGYTF.

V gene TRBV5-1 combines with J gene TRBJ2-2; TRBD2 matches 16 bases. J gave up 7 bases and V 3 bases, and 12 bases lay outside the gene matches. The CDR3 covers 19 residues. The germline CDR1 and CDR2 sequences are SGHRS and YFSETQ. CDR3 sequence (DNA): TGCGCCAGCAGCTGGACCGGGACTAGCGGGAGGGGTCTTGACGGGGAGCTGTTTTTT. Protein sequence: CASSWTGTSGRGLDGELFF.

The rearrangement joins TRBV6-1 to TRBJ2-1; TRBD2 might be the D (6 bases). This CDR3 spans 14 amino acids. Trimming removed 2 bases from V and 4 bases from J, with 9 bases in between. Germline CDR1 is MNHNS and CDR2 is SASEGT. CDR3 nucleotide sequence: TGTGCCAGCAGTGAACAGCGGGCATACAATGAGCAGTTCTTC. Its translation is CASSEQRAYNEQFF.

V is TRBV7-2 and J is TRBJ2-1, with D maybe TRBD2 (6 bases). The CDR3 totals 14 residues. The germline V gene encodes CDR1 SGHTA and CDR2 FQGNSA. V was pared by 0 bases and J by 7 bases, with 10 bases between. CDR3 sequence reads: CASSLALRGNEQFF. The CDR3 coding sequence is TGTGCCAGCAGCTTAGCGCTACGGGGGAATGAGCAGTTCTTC. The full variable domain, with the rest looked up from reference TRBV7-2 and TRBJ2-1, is GAGVSQSPSNKVTEKGKDVELRCDPISGHTALYWYRQSLGQGLEFLIYFQGNSAPDKSGLPSDRFSAERTGGSVSTLTIQRTQQEDSAVYLCASSLALRGNEQFFGPGTRLTVL.

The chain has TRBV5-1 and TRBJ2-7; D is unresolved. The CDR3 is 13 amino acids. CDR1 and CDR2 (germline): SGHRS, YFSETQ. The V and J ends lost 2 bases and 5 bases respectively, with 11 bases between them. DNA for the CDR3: TGCGCCAGCAGCTTTTTCGGGTTCCACGAGCAGTACTTC. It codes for CASSFFGFHEQYF.

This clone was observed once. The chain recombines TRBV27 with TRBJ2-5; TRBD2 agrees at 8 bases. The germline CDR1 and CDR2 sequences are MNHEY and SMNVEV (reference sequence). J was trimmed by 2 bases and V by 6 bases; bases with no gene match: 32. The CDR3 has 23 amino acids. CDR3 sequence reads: CASRLRPQGQVGGNSGIQETQYF. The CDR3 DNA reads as TGTGCCAGCAGACTGCGACCACAAGGCCAAGTGGGGGGTAATAGCGGGATTCAAGAGACCCAGTACTTC.